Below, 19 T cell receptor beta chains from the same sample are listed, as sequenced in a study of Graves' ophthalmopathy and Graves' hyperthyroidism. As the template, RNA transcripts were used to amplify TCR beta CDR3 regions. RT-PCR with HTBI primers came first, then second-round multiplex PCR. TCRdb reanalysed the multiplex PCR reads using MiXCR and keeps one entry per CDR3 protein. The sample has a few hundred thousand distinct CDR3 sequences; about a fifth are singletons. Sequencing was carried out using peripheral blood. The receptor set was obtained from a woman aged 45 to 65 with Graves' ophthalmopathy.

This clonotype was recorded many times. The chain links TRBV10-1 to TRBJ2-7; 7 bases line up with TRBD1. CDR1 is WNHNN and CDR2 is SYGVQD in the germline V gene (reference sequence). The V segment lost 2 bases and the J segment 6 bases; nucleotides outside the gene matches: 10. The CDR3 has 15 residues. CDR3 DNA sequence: TGCGCCAGCAGTGAGCACCAACAGGGGTTCGGCGAGCAGTACTTC. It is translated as CASSEHQQGFGEQYF.

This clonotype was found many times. The CDR3 region is CSARDQIGSLNTEAFF. In DNA, the CDR3 is TGCAGTGCTAGAGACCAAATCGGTTCGTTGAACACTGAAGCTTTCTTT. The chain employs TRBV20-1 and TRBJ1-1; D unclear. Trimming stripped 0 bases from V and 0 bases from J, with 14 bases between. CDR3 length: 16 amino acids. Germline loops: CDR1 DFQATT, CDR2 SNEGSKA (reference sequence).

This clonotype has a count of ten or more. In nucleotides, the CDR3 is TGCAGCGTTGGGGCCCAGGGGACTGAAGCTTTCTTT. The encoded protein is CSVGAQGTEAFF. V and J are TRBV29-1 and TRBJ1-1; tentative D call: TRBD1 (6 bases). Germline loops: CDR1 SQVTM, CDR2 ANQGSEA. CDR3 length: 12 residues. V shed 4 bases and J shed 5 bases, with 11 bases lying between them.

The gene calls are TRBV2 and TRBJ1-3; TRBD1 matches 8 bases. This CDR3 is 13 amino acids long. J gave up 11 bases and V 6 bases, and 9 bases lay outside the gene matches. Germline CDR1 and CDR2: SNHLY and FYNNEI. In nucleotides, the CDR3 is TGTGCCAGCAGCGAGTTCTTGACAGGGGCCATATATTTT. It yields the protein CASSEFLTGAIYF.

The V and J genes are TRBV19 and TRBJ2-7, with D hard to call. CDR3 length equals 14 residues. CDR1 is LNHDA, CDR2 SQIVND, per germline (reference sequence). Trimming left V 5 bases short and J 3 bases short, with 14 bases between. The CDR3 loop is CASSHADGYYEQYF. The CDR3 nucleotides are TGTGCCAGTAGTCACGCGGACGGTTACTACGAGCAGTACTTC.

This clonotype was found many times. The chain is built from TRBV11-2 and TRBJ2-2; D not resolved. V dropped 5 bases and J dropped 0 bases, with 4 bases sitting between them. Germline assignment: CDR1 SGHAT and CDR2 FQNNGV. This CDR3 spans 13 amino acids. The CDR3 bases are TGTGCCAGCAGCGGGGCGAACACCGGGGAGCTGTTTTTT. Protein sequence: CASSGANTGELFF.

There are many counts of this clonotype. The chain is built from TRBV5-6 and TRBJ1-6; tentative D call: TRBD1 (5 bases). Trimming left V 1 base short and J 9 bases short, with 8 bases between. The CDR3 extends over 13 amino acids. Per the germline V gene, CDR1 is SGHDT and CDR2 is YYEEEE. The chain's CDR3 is CASSLWGSSPLHF. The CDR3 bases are TGTGCCAGCAGCTTGTGGGGGAGTTCACCCCTCCACTTT. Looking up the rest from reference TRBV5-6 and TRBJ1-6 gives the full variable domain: DAGVTQSPTHLIKTRGQQVTLRCSPKSGHDTVSWYQQALGQGPQFIFQYYEEEERQRGNFPDRFSGHQFPNYSSELNVNALLLGDSALYLCASSLWGSSPLHFGNGTRLTVT.

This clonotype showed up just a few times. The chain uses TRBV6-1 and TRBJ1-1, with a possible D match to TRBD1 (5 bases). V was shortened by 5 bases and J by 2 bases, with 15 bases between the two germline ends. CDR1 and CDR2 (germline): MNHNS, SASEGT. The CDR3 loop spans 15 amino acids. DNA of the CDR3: TGTGCCAGCAGTATTCAGGCAGGGATTAACACTGAAGCTTTCTTT. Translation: CASSIQAGINTEAFF.

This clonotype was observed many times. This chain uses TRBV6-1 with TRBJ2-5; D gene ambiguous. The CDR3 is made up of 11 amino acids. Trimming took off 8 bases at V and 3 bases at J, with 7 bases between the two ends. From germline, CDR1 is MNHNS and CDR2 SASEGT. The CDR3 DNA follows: TGTGCCAGCCTCGGAAAAGAGACCCAGTACTTC. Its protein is CASLGKETQYF.

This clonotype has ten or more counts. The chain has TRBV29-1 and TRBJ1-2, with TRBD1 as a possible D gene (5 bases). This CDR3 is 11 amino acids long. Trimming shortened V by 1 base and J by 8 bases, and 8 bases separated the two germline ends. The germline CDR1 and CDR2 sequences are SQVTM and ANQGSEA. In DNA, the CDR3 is TGCAGCGTTGAAGGGGGCGACGGCTACACCTTC. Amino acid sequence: CSVEGGDGYTF.

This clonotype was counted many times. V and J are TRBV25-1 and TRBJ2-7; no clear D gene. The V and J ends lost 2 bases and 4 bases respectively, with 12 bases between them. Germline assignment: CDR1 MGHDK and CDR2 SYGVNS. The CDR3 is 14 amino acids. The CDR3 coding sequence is TGTGCCAGCAGTGAAAGTTACAGACCGTACGAGCAGTACTTC. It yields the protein CASSESYRPYEQYF.

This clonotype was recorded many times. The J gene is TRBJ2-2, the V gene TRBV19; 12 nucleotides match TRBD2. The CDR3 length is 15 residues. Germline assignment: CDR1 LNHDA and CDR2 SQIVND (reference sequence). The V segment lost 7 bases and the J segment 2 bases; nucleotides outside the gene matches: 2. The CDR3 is CASIGLAGNTGELFF. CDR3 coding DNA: TGTGCCAGTATTGGACTAGCGGGAAACACCGGGGAGCTGTTTTTT.

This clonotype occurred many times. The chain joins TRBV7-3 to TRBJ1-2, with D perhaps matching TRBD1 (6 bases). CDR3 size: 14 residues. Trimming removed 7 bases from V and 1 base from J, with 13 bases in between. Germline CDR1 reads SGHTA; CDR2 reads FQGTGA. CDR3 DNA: TGTGCCAGCAATAAACAGGGACTTAACTATGGCTACACCTTC. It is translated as CASNKQGLNYGYTF. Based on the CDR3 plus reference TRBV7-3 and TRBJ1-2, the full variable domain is GAGVSQTPSNKVTEKGKYVELRCDPISGHTALYWYRQSLGQGPEFLIYFQGTGAADDSGLPNDRFFAVRPEGSVSTLKIQRTERGDSAVYLCASNKQGLNYGYTFGSGTRLTVV.

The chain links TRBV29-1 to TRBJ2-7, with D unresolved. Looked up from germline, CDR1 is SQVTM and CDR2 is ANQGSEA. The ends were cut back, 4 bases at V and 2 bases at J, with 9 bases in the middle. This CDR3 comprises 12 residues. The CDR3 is CSVVEATYEQYF. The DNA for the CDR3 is TGCAGCGTTGTCGAGGCAACCTACGAGCAGTACTTC.

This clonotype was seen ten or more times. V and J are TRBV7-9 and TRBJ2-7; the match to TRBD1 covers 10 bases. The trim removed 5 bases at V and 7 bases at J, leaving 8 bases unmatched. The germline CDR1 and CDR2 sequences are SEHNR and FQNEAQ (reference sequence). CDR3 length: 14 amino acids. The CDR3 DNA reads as TGTGCCAGCAGCGCAGGGACAGGGGTGGAGGAGCAGTACTTC. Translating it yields CASSAGTGVEEQYF. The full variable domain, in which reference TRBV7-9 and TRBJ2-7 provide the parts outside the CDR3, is DTGVSQNPRHKITKRGQNVTFRCDPISEHNRLYWYRQTLGQGPEFLTYFQNEAQLEKSRLLSDRFSAERPKGSFSTLEIQRTEQGDSAMYLCASSAGTGVEEQYFGPGTRLTVT.

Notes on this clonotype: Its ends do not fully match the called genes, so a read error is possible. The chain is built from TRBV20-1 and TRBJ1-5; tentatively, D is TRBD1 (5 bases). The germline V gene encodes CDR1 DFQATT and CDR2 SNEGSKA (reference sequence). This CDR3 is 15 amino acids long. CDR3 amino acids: CSALPRVRAGQPQPF. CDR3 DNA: TGCAGTGCCCTGCCCAGGGTCAGGGCGGGTCAGCCCCAGCCTTTT.

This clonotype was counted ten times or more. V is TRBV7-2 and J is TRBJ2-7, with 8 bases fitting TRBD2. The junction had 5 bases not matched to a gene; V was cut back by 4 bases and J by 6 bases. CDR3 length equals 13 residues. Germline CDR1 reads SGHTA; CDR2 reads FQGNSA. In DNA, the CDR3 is TGTGCCAGCAGCTCGTCGGGAGGGCGCGAGCAGTACTTC. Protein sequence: CASSSSGGREQYF.

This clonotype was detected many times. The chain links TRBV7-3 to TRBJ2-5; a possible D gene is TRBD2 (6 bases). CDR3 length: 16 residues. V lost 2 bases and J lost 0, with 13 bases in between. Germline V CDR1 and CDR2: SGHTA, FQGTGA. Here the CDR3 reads CASSLGTAGYQETQYF. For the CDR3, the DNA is TGTGCCAGCAGCTTAGGCACGGCGGGGTACCAAGAGACCCAGTACTTC.

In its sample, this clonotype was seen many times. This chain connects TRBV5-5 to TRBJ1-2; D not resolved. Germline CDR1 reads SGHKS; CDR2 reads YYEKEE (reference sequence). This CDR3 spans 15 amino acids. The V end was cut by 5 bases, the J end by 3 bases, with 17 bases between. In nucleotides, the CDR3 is TGTGCCAGCAGACCTCCCCAGCCGCGCGACTATGGCTACACCTTC. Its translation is CASRPPQPRDYGYTF.